Listed here is a single T cell receptor (beta chain). Its antigen is not identified. These data come from a study of OX40 agonist ivuxolimab in advanced cancers. Study-level results: Partial responders receiving 0.1-3.0 mg/kg showed among the lowest clonal expansion.

Libraries were prepared by immunoSEQ multiplex PCR; TCRdb keeps only in-frame clonotypes and omits some of them. The data hold 40,000 to 60,000 clones, with about 93% observed a single time. The clonotype comes from an adult with an advanced solid tumor such as melanoma, head and neck, liver or kidney cancer. The sequences come from CD4+ or CD8+ T cells sorted from blood, collected in a trial of the OX40 agonist ivuxolimab.

The CDR3 loop is CASSIELDGIAPAANEKLFF. As DNA, the CDR3 is TGTGCCAGTAGTATAGAGTTAGATGGTATCGCCCCCGCCGCTAATGAAAAACTGTTTTTT. The chain has TRBV19 and TRBJ1-4; D gene uncertain. This CDR3 contains 20 residues. V dropped 0 bases and J dropped 3 bases, with 23 bases sitting between them. Germline CDR1 and CDR2: LNHDA and SQIVND (reference sequence).